A selection of T cell receptor beta chains follows, all from one sample in a study of human T cells and chemical hapten exposure. TCRdb fed the RACE reads into MiXCR, producing one record per CDR3 protein. The sample carries fewer than 45,000 distinct CDR3 sequences, approximately 12% recorded once. Sequencing used whole blood, obtained in connection with sensitization to the hapten diphenylcyclopropenone (DPC). These receptors originate from a woman between 40 and 55 years old with alopecia areata. Some clones in this sample may be carry-over from other donors' samples. Each CDR3 is given with its conserved first and last residue. The D gene is left open where the match is weak. Size tells how often a clone was seen (once, few, many) or the class of an expanded clone, and some rows leave it out.

V,J,D,size,CDR3,DNA
TRBV12-3/TRBV12-4,TRBJ2-7,NA,many,CASGVGLLSYEQYF,TGTGCCAGCGGGGTAGGACTTCTCTCCTACGAGCAGTACTTC
TRBV4-3,TRBJ2-1,TRBD2,many,CASSQGLAGNEQFF,TGCGCCAGCAGCCAAGGCCTAGCGGGCAATGAGCAGTTCTTC
TRBV29-1,TRBJ2-7,TRBD2,NA,CSAEGGSNYEQYF,TGCAGCGCTGAGGGCGGGAGTAACTACGAGCAGTACTTC
TRBV5-1,TRBJ2-2,TRBD2,many,CASGRTSGELFF,TGCGCCAGCGGCCGGACTAGCGGGGAGCTGTTTTTT
TRBV9,TRBJ2-3,NA,many,CASSVVPSDKDTQYF,TGTGCCAGCAGCGTAGTCCCCTCCGACAAAGATACGCAGTATTTT
TRBV21-1,TRBJ1-5,NA,NA,CASPEGASQPQHF,TGTGCCAGCCCTGAAGGGGCAAGTCAGCCCCAGCATTTT
TRBV29-1,TRBJ2-2,NA,once,CSAGQGINTGELFF,TGCAGCGCGGGGCAGGGTATTAACACCGGGGAGCTGTTTTTT
TRBV20-1,TRBJ2-7,NA,few,CSARQNEQYF,TGCAGTGCTAGGCAGAACGAGCAGTACTTC
TRBV10-1,TRBJ2-2,TRBD1,once,CASSGADRENGELFF,TGCGCCAGCAGTGGGGCCGACAGGGAGAACGGGGAGCTGTTTTTT
TRBV7-2,TRBJ2-1,NA,NA,CASSFLHNEQFF,TGTGCCAGCAGCTTCCTTCACAATGAGCAGTTCTTC
TRBV29-1,TRBJ2-7,NA,NA,CSVGEGQYEQYF,TGCAGCGTTGGTGAGGGGCAGTACGAGCAGTACTTC
TRBV5-1,TRBJ1-1,NA,many,CASSLLAARGVHTEAFF,TGCGCCAGCAGCTTGTTGGCAGCAAGGGGGGTACACACTGAAGCTTTCTTT
TRBV10-3,TRBJ2-3,NA,few,CAISRDPDTDTQYF,TGTGCCATCAGCCGGGACCCAGACACAGATACGCAGTATTTT
TRBV2,TRBJ2-1,NA,few,CASSETSYEQFF,TGTGCCAGCAGTGAAACGAGCTATGAGCAGTTCTTC
TRBV10-3,TRBJ1-1,TRBD1,many,CAISGQGLNTEAFF,TGTGCCATCAGTGGACAGGGGTTGAACACTGAAGCTTTCTTT
TRBV29-1,TRBJ2-2,NA,NA,CSVATNTGELFF,TGCAGCGTCGCGACAAACACCGGGGAGCTGTTTTTT
TRBV6-6,TRBJ2-7,TRBD1,many,CASRGQGAWEQYF,TGTGCCAGCAGGGGACAGGGGGCTTGGGAGCAGTACTTC
TRBV10-2,TRBJ1-5,NA,many,CASGAILGDEDQPQHF,TGCGCCAGCGGGGCGATTTTGGGGGACGAGGATCAGCCCCAGCATTTT
TRBV28,TRBJ2-7,NA,NA,CASSFSGAYEQYF,TGTGCCAGCAGTTTTTCCGGGGCCTACGAGCAGTACTTC
TRBV5-5,TRBJ2-7,TRBD1,NA,CASSLVTGTYEQYF,TGTGCCAGCAGCTTGGTGACAGGGACCTACGAGCAGTACTTC
TRBV10-2,TRBJ2-7,TRBD1,NA,CASKQPTGYEQYF,TGCGCCAGCAAGCAACCGACAGGGTACGAGCAGTACTTC